This T cell receptor beta chain was recorded in a study of T-cell reconstitution after alpha-beta-depleted transplantation in children. Unique molecular identifiers were used in preparing the TCRbeta library. TCRdb itself ran the PCR reads through MiXCR, one entry per CDR3 protein. Of about 300,000 distinct CDR3 sequences in the sample, over 9% are singletons; the top ten hold approximately 7%. The germline CDR1 and CDR2 sequences are GTSNPN and SVGIG (reference sequence). This CDR3 is 14 amino acids long. Trimming stripped 1 base from V and 5 bases from J, with 11 bases between. The chain employs TRBV30 and TRBJ2-2; unclear D gene. The clonotype was recovered from a boy in the first two years of life with acute myeloid leukemia, due to receive a stem cell transplant. The sample here was PBMCs, taken before TCRalphabeta/CD19-depleted stem cell transplant. CDR3 residues: CAWSGDWRTGELFF. CDR3 sequence (DNA): TGTGCCTGGAGTGGGGATTGGCGTACCGGGGAGCTGTTTTTT.